In this sample, the clone carrying this T cell receptor (beta chain) turned up a few times. Its specificity is not known. The sample comes from a study of T cells after yellow fever vaccination. As for the study in general: The SMART-Seq v4 Ultra Low Input method served to prepare the low-cell-number fractions. Study outcomes and limitations: The bulk population could contribute abundant contaminating clonotypes to FACS-sorted repertoires.

MiXCR, run by TCRdb on the 5' RACE reads, gives a single entry per CDR3 protein. The sample shows 200,000 to 250,000 distinct CDR3 sequences, 6.5% to 8.5% of them seen only once. This CDR3 is 14 amino acids long. CDR1 and CDR2 from the germline V gene are SQVTM and ANQGSEA. J gave up 5 bases and V 5 bases, and 11 bases lay outside the gene matches. The chain carries TRBV29-1 and TRBJ2-7; 8 positions agree with TRBD2. The sequencing used CD4+ T cells sorted from PBMCs, collected 15 days after the yellow fever booster vaccination. This clonotype originated in a man aged 30 to 39 who received the YFV17D yellow fever vaccine. The CDR3 loop reads CSVYRGLGSDEQYF. The CDR3 nucleotides read TGCAGCGTTTACCGGGGACTAGGGTCGGACGAGCAGTACTTC.